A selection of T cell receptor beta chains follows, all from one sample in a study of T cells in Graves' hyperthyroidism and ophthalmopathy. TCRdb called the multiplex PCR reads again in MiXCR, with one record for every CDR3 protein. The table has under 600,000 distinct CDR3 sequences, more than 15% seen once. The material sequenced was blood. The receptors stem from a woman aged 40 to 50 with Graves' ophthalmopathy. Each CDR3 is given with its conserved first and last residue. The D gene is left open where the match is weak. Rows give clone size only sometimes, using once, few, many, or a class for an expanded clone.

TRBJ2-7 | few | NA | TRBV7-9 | CASSSGQTSYEQYF | TGTGCCAGCAGCTCAGGACAGACTTCCTACGAGCAGTACTTC
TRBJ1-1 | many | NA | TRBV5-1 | CASSSFIGGGNTEAFF | TGCGCCAGCAGCAGCTTTATAGGGGGTGGGAACACTGAAGCTTTCTTT
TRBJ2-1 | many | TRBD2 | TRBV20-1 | CSARSLPTSGNNEQFF | TGCAGTGCTAGATCCCTACCCACTAGCGGCAATAATGAGCAGTTCTTC
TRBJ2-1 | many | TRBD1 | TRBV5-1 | CASSSKTRQGINEQFF | TGCGCCAGCAGCTCCAAGACGCGACAGGGAATCAATGAGCAGTTCTTC
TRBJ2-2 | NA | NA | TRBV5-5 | CASRTGGTNTGELFF | TGTGCCAGCAGGACCGGGGGTACGAACACCGGGGAGCTGTTTTTT
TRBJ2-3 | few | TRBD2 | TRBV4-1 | CASSLDPSGGAADTQYF | TGCGCCAGCAGCCTCGATCCTAGCGGGGGGGCAGCAGATACGCAGTATTTT
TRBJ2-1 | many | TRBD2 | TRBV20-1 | CSAQRAGGNYNEQFF | TGCAGTGCCCAACGGGCGGGAGGAAACTACAATGAGCAGTTCTTC
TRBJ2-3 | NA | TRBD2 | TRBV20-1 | CSARDLTSGNTDTQYF | TGCAGTGCTAGAGATTTGACTAGCGGGAACACAGATACGCAGTATTTT
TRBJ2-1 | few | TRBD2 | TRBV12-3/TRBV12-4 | CASSRTSGGPNEQFF | TGTGCCAGCAGTCGGACTAGCGGGGGGCCTAATGAGCAGTTCTTC
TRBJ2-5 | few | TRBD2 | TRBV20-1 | CSARDDTSGLQYF | TGCAGTGCTAGAGATGACACTAGCGGACTACAGTACTTC
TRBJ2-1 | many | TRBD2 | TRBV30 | CAWNAGGPSGEQFF | TGTGCCTGGAACGCGGGAGGGCCTTCGGGTGAGCAGTTCTTC
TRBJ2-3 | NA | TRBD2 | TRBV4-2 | CASSQVWGLAGGNTDTQYF | TGTGCCAGCAGCCAAGTCTGGGGACTAGCGGGAGGAAACACAGATACGCAGTATTTT
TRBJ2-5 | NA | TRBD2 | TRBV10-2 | CASRASGSQGETQYF | TGCGCCAGCAGGGCTAGCGGTTCCCAGGGAGAGACCCAGTACTTC
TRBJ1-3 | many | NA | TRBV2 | CASSTTGYRNTIYF | TGTGCCAGCAGTACTACAGGATATAGAAACACCATATATTTT
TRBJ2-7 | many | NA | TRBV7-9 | CASSLAHDREQYF | TGTGCCAGCAGCTTAGCCCATGACAGGGAGCAGTACTTC
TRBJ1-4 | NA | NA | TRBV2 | CASKTSTNEKLFF | TGTGCCAGCAAGACTTCGACTAATGAAAAACTGTTTTTT
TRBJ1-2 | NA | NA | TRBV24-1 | CATHSRRMEYGYTF | TGTGCCACCCACAGTCGACGGATGGAGTATGGCTACACCTTC
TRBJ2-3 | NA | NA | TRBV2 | CASSEVAPILTDTQYF | TGTGCCAGCAGTGAAGTGGCGCCAATCCTCACAGATACGCAGTATTTT
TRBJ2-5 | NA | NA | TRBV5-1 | CASSLGHLSGETQYF | TGCGCCAGCAGCTTGGGACACCTATCGGGAGAGACCCAGTACTTC
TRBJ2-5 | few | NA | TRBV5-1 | CASSLLGLSETQYF | TGCGCCAGCAGCTTGCTCGGACTCTCGGAGACCCAGTACTTC
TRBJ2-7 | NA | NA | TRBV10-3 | CASNQDRSYEQYF | TGTGCCTCCAACCAAGACAGGTCCTACGAGCAGTACTTC
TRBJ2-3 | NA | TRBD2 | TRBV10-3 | CAIRLSGGLGTDTQYF | TGTGCCATCAGGCTAAGCGGGGGGCTTGGCACAGATACGCAGTATTTT
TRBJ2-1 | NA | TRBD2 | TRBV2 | CASKRGLAGGAYNEQFF | TGTGCCAGCAAGCGGGGACTAGCGGGAGGAGCCTACAATGAGCAGTTCTTC
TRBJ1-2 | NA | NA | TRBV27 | CASSFSGIYGYTF | TGTGCCAGCAGTTTTTCGGGAATTTATGGCTACACCTTC
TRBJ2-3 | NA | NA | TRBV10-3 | CAISERAQMADTQYF | TGTGCCATCAGTGAGAGAGCCCAGATGGCAGATACGCAGTATTTT
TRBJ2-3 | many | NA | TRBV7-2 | CASSLSSGPQDTQYF | TGTGCCAGCAGCTTATCAAGTGGGCCACAAGATACGCAGTATTTT
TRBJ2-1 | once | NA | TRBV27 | CASSLYLSDEQFF | TGTGCCAGCAGTTTGTACCTAAGTGATGAGCAGTTCTTC
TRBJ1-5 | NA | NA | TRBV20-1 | CSAVENYSNQPQHF | TGCAGTGCCGTGGAGAATTATAGCAATCAGCCCCAGCATTTT
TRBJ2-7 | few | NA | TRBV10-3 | CAISGASYEQYF | TGTGCCATCAGTGGAGCCTCCTACGAGCAGTACTTC
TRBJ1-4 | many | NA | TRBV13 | CASSSAGLDEKLFF | TGTGCCAGCAGCTCCGCAGGGCTGGACGAAAAACTGTTTTTT
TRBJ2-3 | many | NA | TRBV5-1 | CASSLDDRPTDTQYF | TGCGCCAGCAGCTTGGATGACAGACCCACAGATACGCAGTATTTT
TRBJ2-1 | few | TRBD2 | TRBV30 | CAWNVEGGPYNEQFF | TGTGCCTGGAATGTCGAGGGAGGGCCCTACAATGAGCAGTTCTTC
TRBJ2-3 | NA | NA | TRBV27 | CASTHGDASTDTQYF | TGTGCCAGCACCCATGGGGATGCTAGCACAGATACGCAGTATTTT
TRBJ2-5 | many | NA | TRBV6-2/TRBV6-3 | CASSLDDTGPETQYF | TGTGCCAGCAGCCTAGATGATACAGGGCCGGAGACCCAGTACTTC
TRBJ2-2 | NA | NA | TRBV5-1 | CASMRGSHDTGELFF | TGCGCCAGCATGAGGGGCAGCCATGACACCGGGGAGCTGTTTTTT
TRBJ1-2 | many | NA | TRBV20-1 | CSARPDGLEGGYTF | TGCAGTGCTAGACCCGACGGGCTGGAAGGTGGCTACACCTTC
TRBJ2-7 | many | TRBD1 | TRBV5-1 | CASSEGQGFHEQYF | TGCGCCAGCAGCGAGGGACAGGGCTTCCACGAGCAGTACTTC
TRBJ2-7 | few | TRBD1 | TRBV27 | CASSLFSTGGFYEQYF | TGTGCCAGCAGTCTATTTTCGACAGGGGGATTCTACGAGCAGTACTTC
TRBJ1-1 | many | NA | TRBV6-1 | CASSSPRGGNTEAFF | TGTGCCAGCAGTTCCCCGAGGGGGGGTAACACTGAAGCTTTCTTT
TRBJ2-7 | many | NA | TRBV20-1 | CSAQPSTTYEQYF | TGCAGTGCTCAACCCTCTACCACCTACGAGCAGTACTTC
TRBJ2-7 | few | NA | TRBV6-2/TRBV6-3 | CASILGAPEEQYF | TGTGCCAGTATTCTGGGAGCCCCGGAGGAGCAGTACTTC
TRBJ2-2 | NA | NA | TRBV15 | CATSRLKGTPNTGELFF | TGTGCCACCAGCAGACTAAAAGGGACTCCGAACACCGGGGAGCTGTTTTTT
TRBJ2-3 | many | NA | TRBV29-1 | CSVDWADTQYF | TGCAGCGTGGACTGGGCAGATACGCAGTATTTT
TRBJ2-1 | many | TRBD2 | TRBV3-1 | CASSQDPSGYNEQFF | TGTGCCAGCAGCCAAGACCCTAGCGGATACAATGAGCAGTTCTTC
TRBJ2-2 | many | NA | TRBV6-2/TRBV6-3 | CASSYSRATGELFF | TGTGCCAGCAGTTACTCGCGGGCCACCGGGGAGCTGTTTTTT
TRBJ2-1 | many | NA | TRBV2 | CASSERDGYNEQFF | TGTGCCAGCAGTGAAAGGGACGGATACAATGAGCAGTTCTTC
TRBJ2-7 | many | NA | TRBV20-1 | CSASQQGGVSDEQYF | TGCAGTGCTAGTCAACAGGGTGGTGTCTCGGACGAGCAGTACTTC
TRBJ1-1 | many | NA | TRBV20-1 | CSAPTENTEAFF | TGCAGTGCTCCGACAGAGAACACTGAAGCTTTCTTT
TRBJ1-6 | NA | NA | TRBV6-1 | CASRSTINSPLHF | TGTGCCAGCCGGTCGACAATTAATTCACCCCTCCACTTT
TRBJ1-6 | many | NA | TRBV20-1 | CSARDGQSDSPLHF | TGCAGTGCTAGAGATGGGCAAAGCGATTCACCCCTCCACTTT
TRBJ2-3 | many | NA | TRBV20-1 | CSASPKQGGDTDTQYF | TGCAGTGCTAGTCCCAAGCAGGGGGGTGACACAGATACGCAGTATTTT
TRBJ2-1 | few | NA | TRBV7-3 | CASSLQFRSSYNEQFF | TGTGCCAGCAGCTTACAGTTTCGTTCCTCCTACAATGAGCAGTTCTTC
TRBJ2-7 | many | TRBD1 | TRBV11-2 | CASSLEGTEAYEQYF | TGTGCCAGCAGCTTAGAAGGGACAGAAGCCTACGAGCAGTACTTC
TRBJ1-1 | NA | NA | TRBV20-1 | CSASSGVDNKKNEAFF | TGCAGTGCTAGCTCAGGGGTGGATAATAAGAAGAATGAAGCTTTCTTT
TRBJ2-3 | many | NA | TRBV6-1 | CASSEHPGIRDTQYF | TGTGCCAGCAGTGAACATCCGGGGATCCGAGATACGCAGTATTTT
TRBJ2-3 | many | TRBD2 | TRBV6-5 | CASSYELAGSTDTQYF | TGTGCCAGCAGTTACGAACTAGCGGGGAGCACAGATACGCAGTATTTT
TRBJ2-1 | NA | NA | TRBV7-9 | CASRLGGGNEQFF | TGTGCCAGCAGATTAGGGGGGGGCAATGAGCAGTTCTTC
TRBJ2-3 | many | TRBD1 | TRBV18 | CASSPTGTENTDTQYF | TGTGCCAGCTCACCTACCGGGACAGAGAACACAGATACGCAGTATTTT